One sample yielded the 18 T cell receptor beta chains listed below, sequenced in a study of blood T cell repertoires in COVID-19. Only in-frame clones appear in the TCRdb table, and some are missing; sequencing was by immunoSEQ multiplex PCR. The sample consists of fewer than 200,000 clones, around nine tenths of them appearing once. Sequencing was done on a sample of peripheral blood. The receptors were gathered from a woman aged 70-85 years with COVID-19, enrolled during active disease.

This chain links TRBV7-9 with TRBJ1-1; a weak D match, TRBD1 (6 bases). The CDR3 totals 15 residues. Between the trimmed V and J ends, which lost 5 bases and 3 bases, there was a span of 16 bases. CDR1 SEHNR and CDR2 FQNEAQ come from the germline V gene (reference sequence). CDR3 sequence reads: CASSPSQGTYTEAFF. The CDR3, as DNA: TGTGCCAGCAGCCCATCACAGGGTACCTACACTGAAGCTTTCTTT.

The table lists this clone with a count of one. The chain has TRBV29-1 and TRBJ1-1; unclear D gene. CDR1 and CDR2 (germline): SQVTM, ANQGSEA. The CDR3 runs 13 residues. V dropped 5 bases and J dropped 1 base, with 11 bases sitting between them. DNA of the CDR3: TGCAGCGTTTCGCCGGGAGCGAACACTGAAGCTTTCTTT. This encodes CSVSPGANTEAFF.

J is TRBJ2-5 and V is TRBV11-1, with TRBD2 identical over 13 bases. The CDR3 consists of 14 residues. The V gene end was trimmed by 1 base and the J gene end by 11 bases; junction bases not matched to a gene: 4. Per germline, CDR1 SGHAT and CDR2 FQDESV (reference sequence). For the CDR3, the DNA is TGTGCCAGCAGCTTAGGGACTAGCGGGAGTACTCAGTACTTC. Translating it yields CASSLGTSGSTQYF.

The sample holds one count of this clone. This chain links TRBV9 with TRBJ1-3; no clear D gene. V lost 4 bases and J lost 0, with 11 bases in between. The length of the CDR3 is 15 residues. The germline V gene encodes CDR1 SGDLS and CDR2 YYNGEE. The CDR3 DNA follows: TGTGCCAGCAGCCCGAGACAAGTCTCTGGAAACACCATATATTTT. It translates to CASSPRQVSGNTIYF.

This clone appeared a few times. The rearrangement joins TRBV3-1 (or the pseudogene TRBV3-2) to TRBJ1-4; D possibly corresponds to TRBD1 (6 bases). V was pared by 0 bases and J by 8 bases, with 25 bases between. The CDR3 consists of 19 residues. The germline gives CDR1 LGHDT, CDR2 YNNKEL (reference sequence). The CDR3 loop is CASSQDSPIGFWQGEKLFF. CDR3 DNA sequence: TGTGCCAGCAGCCAAGATTCGCCGATTGGTTTCTGGCAGGGGGAAAAACTGTTTTTT.

The rearrangement joins TRBV3-1 (or the pseudogene TRBV3-2) to TRBJ1-1; the D is unclear. The length of the CDR3 is 13 residues. Germline CDR1 reads LGHDT; CDR2 reads YNNKEL (reference sequence). The V gene lost 6 bases and the J gene lost 1 base, with 9 bases spanning the gap. The CDR3 loop reads CASSLDGNTEAFF. In DNA form, the CDR3 reads TGTGCCAGCAGTCTAGACGGGAACACTGAAGCTTTCTTT.

This clone was seen only a few times. V is TRBV19 and J is TRBJ2-5; 9 nucleotides align to TRBD1. The V gene's germline CDR1 is LNHDA and CDR2 SQIVND (reference sequence). This CDR3 is built from 15 residues. J was trimmed by 5 bases and V by 6 bases; bases with no gene match: 10. CDR3 amino acids: CASRKGQGVEETQYF. The CDR3 bases are TGTGCCAGTAGGAAGGGACAGGGTGTAGAGGAGACCCAGTACTTC.

The chain has TRBV19 and TRBJ1-4; no firm D call. The CDR3 sequence is 17 residues long. Trimming removed 1 base from V and 3 bases from J, with 15 bases in between. Germline V CDR1 and CDR2: LNHDA, SQIVND (reference sequence). CDR3 loop: CASSIAEPTVSNEKLFF. As DNA, the CDR3 is TGTGCCAGTAGTATAGCCGAACCTACAGTTTCTAATGAAAAACTGTTTTTT.

A few counts support this clone. The chain is built from TRBV5-5 and TRBJ2-2; D remains unclear. CDR1 is SGHKS and CDR2 is YYEKEE in the germline V gene (reference sequence). V shed 1 base and J shed 6 bases, with 7 bases lying between them. CDR3 length: 13 residues. Written as DNA, the CDR3 is TGTGCCAGCAGCTTGCAAGCTGCCGGGGAGCTGTTTTTT. Translated: CASSLQAAGELFF.

The rearrangement joins TRBV9 to TRBJ2-1; TRBD2 is a possible D gene (6 bases). The CDR3 runs to 14 residues. The V gene lost 0 bases and the J gene lost 8 bases, with 12 bases spanning the gap. CDR1 and CDR2 from the germline V gene are SGDLS and YYNGEE. CDR3 sequence (DNA): TGTGCCAGCAGCGTAGGGGGGACTGGGGATGAGCAGTTCTTC. It encodes CASSVGGTGDEQFF.

This chain links TRBV7-9 with TRBJ2-1; 9 nucleotides match TRBD2. V lost 6 bases, J lost 7 bases, and 16 bases stayed unmatched. Germline assignment: CDR1 SEHNR and CDR2 FQNEAQ (reference sequence). This CDR3 is 17 amino acids long. The CDR3 DNA reads TGTGCCAGCAGAAAACAGGGGCTAGCGGGACCCGGGAATGAGCAGTTCTTC. Encoded protein: CASRKQGLAGPGNEQFF.

V gene TRBV7-9 combines with J gene TRBJ2-5; 12 bases fit TRBD2. The CDR3 covers 17 residues. Germline V CDR1 and CDR2: SEHNR, FQNEAQ (reference sequence). V shed 6 bases, J shed 3 bases, and the junction held 11 bases outside the gene matches. CDR3 bases: TGTGCCAGCAGAAACCTAGCGGGAGGGCCAGGAGAAGAGACCCAGTACTTC. Translation gives CASRNLAGGPGEETQYF.

The genes are TRBV7-3 and TRBJ2-2; D unclear. This CDR3 is built from 14 residues. Germline V gene sequence: CDR1 SGHTA, CDR2 FQGTGA. Trimming took 5 bases from V and 5 from J, leaving 12 bases between them. In DNA form, the CDR3 reads TGTGCCAGCAGCCCGACGACTGTGACCGGGGAGCTGTTTTTT. The encoded protein is CASSPTTVTGELFF. Full variable domain (rest looked up from reference TRBV7-3 and TRBJ2-2): GAGVSQTPSNKVTEKGKYVELRCDPISGHTALYWYRQSLGQGPEFLIYFQGTGAADDSGLPNDRFFAVRPEGSVSTLKIQRTERGDSAVYLCASSPTTVTGELFFGEGSRLTVL.

Worth noting for this clone: This sample also contains other DNA sequences that code for the same CDR3. V usage is TRBV19 and J usage is TRBJ1-5; D perhaps matches TRBD1 (5 bases). The CDR3 loop spans 14 amino acids. Per the germline V gene, CDR1 is LNHDA and CDR2 is SQIVND (reference sequence). The V end was cut by 5 bases, the J end by 2 bases, with 10 bases between. This CDR3 is CASSEGGGNQPQHF. In DNA form, the CDR3 reads TGTGCCAGTAGTGAAGGAGGGGGCAATCAGCCCCAGCATTTT.

This clone was detected a few times. V and J are TRBV5-3 and TRBJ1-1; the match to TRBD1 covers 11 bases. TRBV5-3 is flagged as an ORF with uncertain function. The trim removed 3 bases at V and 5 bases at J, leaving 3 bases unmatched. The CDR3 is 14 amino acids. CDR3 residues: CARSSGQGATEAFF. The CDR3 DNA follows: TGTGCCAGAAGCTCCGGACAGGGGGCAACTGAAGCTTTCTTT.

CDR3 bases: TGTGCCAGCAGTGGTAGAGGGGGCGGGGATACGCAGTATTTT. Encoded protein: CASSGRGGGDTQYF. V usage is TRBV2 and J usage is TRBJ2-3; 7 nucleotides agree with TRBD1. The ends lost 4 bases at V and 6 bases at J; junction bases unmatched: 7. The CDR3 has 14 residues. CDR1 is SNHLY and CDR2 is FYNNEI in the germline V gene. The whole variable domain, remainder taken from reference TRBV2 and TRBJ2-3, is EPEVTQTPSHQVTQMGQEVILRCVPISNHLYFYWYRQILGQKVEFLVSFYNNEISEKSEIFDDQFSVERPDGSNFTLKIRSTKLEDSAMYFCASSGRGGGDTQYFGPGTRLTVL.

This clone was seen once. The V call is TRBV3-1 (or the pseudogene TRBV3-2), the J call TRBJ2-1; 15 nucleotides line up with TRBD2. V shed 2 bases and J 3 bases; nucleotides not matched to a gene: 8. Germline V CDR1 and CDR2: LGHDT, YNNKEL (reference sequence). The CDR3 sequence is 19 residues long. In nucleotides, the CDR3 is TGTGCCAGCAGCCAACTTCCGGGACTAGCGGGGGGCCGCTACAATGAGCAGTTCTTC. Translated: CASSQLPGLAGGRYNEQFF.

This chain joins TRBV19 and TRBJ1-5; weak D call: TRBD1 (5 bases). V lost 6 bases, J lost 7 bases, and 16 bases lay in between. The CDR3 spans 14 residues. From germline, CDR1 is LNHDA and CDR2 SQIVND (reference sequence). The CDR3 reads CASSPRGTYQPQHF. The CDR3 DNA follows: TGTGCCAGTAGCCCTAGGGGTACGTACCAGCCCCAGCATTTT.